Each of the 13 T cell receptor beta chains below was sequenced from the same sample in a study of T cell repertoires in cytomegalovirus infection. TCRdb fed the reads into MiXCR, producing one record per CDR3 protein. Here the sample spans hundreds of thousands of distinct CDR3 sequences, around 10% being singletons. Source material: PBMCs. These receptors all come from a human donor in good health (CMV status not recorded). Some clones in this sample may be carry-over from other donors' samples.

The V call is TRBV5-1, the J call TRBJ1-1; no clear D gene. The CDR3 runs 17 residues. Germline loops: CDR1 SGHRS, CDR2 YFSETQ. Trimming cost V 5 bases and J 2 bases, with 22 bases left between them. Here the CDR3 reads CASSTGFPQYLNTEAFF. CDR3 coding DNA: TGCGCCAGCAGTACCGGTTTTCCACAGTACCTTAACACTGAAGCTTTCTTT.

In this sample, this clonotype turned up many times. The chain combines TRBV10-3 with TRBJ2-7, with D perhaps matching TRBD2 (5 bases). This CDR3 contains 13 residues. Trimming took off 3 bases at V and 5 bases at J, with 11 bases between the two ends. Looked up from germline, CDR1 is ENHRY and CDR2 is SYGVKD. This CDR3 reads CAISDGGYNEQYV. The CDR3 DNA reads TGTGCCATCAGTGATGGAGGTTACAACGAGCAGTACGTC.

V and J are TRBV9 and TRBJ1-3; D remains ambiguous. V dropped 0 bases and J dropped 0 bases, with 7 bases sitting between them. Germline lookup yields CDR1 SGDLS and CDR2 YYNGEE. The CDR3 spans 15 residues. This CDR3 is CASSVESASGNTIYF. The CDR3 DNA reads TGTGCCAGCAGCGTAGAAAGCGCCTCTGGAAACACCATATATTTT. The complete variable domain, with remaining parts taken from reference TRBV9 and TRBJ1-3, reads DSGVTQTPKHLITATGQRVTLRCSPRSGDLSVYWYQQSLDQGLQFLIQYYNGEERAKGNILERFSAQQFPDLHSELNLSSLELGDSALYFCASSVESASGNTIYFGEGSWLTVV.

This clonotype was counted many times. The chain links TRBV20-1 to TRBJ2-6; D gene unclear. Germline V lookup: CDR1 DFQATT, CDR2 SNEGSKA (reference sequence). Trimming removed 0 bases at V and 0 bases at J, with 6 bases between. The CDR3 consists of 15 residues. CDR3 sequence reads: CSARDQASGANVLTF. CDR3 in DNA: TGCAGTGCTAGAGATCAGGCCTCTGGGGCCAACGTCCTGACTTTC.

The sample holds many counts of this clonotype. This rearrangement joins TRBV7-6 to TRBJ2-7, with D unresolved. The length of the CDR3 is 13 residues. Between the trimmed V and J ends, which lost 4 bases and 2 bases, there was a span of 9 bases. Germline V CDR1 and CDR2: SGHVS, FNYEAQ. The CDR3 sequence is CASSSHGAYEQYF. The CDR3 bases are TGTGCCAGCAGCTCCCACGGAGCCTACGAGCAGTACTTC.

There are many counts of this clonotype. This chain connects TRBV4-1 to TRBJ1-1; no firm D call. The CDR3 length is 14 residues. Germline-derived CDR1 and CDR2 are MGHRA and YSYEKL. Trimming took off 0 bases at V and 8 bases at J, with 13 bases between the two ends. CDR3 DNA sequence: TGCGCCAGCAGCCAAGAAGGGTTATGGAGGGAAGCTTTCTTT. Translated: CASSQEGLWREAFF.

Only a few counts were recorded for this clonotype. The CDR3 coding sequence is TGCAGCGGACTAGCGGGATATAACACCGGGGAGCTGTTTTTT. Translating gives CSGLAGYNTGELFF. This chain uses TRBV29-1 with TRBJ2-2; 11 bases fit TRBD2. V lost 7 bases and J lost 2; bases outside the gene matches: 3. The CDR3 contains 14 residues. Germline V gene lookup returns CDR1 SQVTM and CDR2 ANQGSEA.

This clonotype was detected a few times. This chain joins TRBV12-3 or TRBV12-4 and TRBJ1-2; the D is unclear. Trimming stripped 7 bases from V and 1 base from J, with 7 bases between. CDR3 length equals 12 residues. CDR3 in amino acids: CASTSDNYGYTF. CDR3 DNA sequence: TGTGCCAGCACCTCGGATAACTATGGCTACACCTTC.

The CDR3 DNA sequence: TGTGCCATCACCACCCCCTCAGGGGACTATGGCTACACCTTC. It is translated as CAITTPSGDYGYTF. This chain joins TRBV10-3 and TRBJ1-2; possibly TRBD1 for D (6 bases). The CDR3 length is 14 residues. V lost 7 bases and J 3 bases, leaving 15 bases between the germline ends. Germline CDR1 and CDR2: ENHRY and SYGVKD.

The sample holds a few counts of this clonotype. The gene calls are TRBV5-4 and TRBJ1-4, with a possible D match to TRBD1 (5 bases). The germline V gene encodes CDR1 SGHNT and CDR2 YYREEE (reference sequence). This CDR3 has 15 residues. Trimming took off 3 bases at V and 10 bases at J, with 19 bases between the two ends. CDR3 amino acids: CASSWGNDPGRKLFF. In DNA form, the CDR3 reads TGTGCCAGCAGCTGGGGGAACGACCCTGGTAGAAAACTGTTTTTT.

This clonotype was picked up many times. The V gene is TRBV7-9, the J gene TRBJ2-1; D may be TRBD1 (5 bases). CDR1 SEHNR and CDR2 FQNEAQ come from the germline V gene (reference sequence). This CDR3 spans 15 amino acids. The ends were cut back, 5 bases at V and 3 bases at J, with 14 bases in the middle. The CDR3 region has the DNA TGTGCCAGCAGCCTCTCGCAGGGCGTCTACAATGAGCAGTTCTTC. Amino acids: CASSLSQGVYNEQFF.

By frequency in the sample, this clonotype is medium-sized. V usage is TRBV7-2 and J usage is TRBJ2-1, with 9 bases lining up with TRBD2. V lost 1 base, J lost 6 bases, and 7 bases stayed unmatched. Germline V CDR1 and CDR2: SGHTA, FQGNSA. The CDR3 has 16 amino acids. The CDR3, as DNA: TGTGCCAGCAGCTTAGGGGGCTCTAGCGGGGTCAATGAGCAGTTCTTC. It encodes CASSLGGSSGVNEQFF.

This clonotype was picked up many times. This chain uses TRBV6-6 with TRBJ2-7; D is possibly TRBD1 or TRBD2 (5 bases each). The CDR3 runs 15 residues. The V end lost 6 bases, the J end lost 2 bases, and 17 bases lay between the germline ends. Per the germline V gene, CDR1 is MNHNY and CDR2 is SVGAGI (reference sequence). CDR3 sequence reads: CASSFAPGQTYEQYV. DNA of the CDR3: TGTGCCAGCAGCTTTGCCCCGGGGCAAACCTACGAGCAGTACGTC.